Each of the 17 T cell receptor beta chains below was sequenced from the same sample in a study of Graves' ophthalmopathy and Graves' hyperthyroidism. Transcripts of RNA were the source for amplifying TCR beta CDR3 regions. A first-round RT-PCR used HTBI primers, followed by a second-round multiplex PCR. MiXCR was run by TCRdb on the multiplex PCR reads, yielding one entry per CDR3 protein. The table shows 350,000 to 450,000 distinct CDR3 sequences, with 20% to 25% occurring only once. The sequenced sample consisted of peripheral blood. These receptors all come from a woman younger than 30 with stable Graves' hyperthyroidism.

This chain links TRBV7-2 with TRBJ2-7, with D maybe TRBD2 (5 bases). The V and J ends lost 3 bases and 12 bases respectively, with 15 bases between them. The CDR3 is made up of 12 amino acids. Germline V lookup: CDR1 SGHTA, CDR2 FQGNSA. The CDR3 loop is CASSFPGSQAYF. The CDR3 bases are TGTGCCAGCAGCTTCCCGGGATCCCAGGCGTACTTC.

This clonotype was observed many times. The chain joins TRBV2 to TRBJ2-7, with D possibly matching TRBD2 (6 bases). The ends were cut back, 8 bases at V and 2 bases at J, with 13 bases in the middle. The CDR3 runs to 13 residues. From germline, CDR1 is SNHLY and CDR2 FYNNEI. This CDR3 reads CASGRTSTYEQYF. CDR3 coding DNA: TGTGCCAGCGGGAGGACATCCACCTACGAGCAGTACTTC.

This clonotype showed up many times. The CDR3 here is CASRLQGSGNTIYF. Written as DNA, the CDR3 is TGTGCCAGCAGGCTTCAGGGTTCCGGAAACACCATATATTTT. V usage is TRBV12-3 or TRBV12-4 and J usage is TRBJ1-3, with D maybe TRBD1 (5 bases). Between the trimmed V and J ends, which lost 6 bases and 4 bases, there was a span of 13 bases. The length of the CDR3 is 14 residues.

This clonotype has a count of ten or more. One junction end disagrees with the germline gene, perhaps due to a read error. The chain couples TRBV20-1 to TRBJ2-7; weak D call: TRBD1 (5 bases). The CDR3 runs to 12 residues. Germline CDR1 reads DFQATT; CDR2 reads SNEGSKA (reference sequence). The chain's CDR3 is CSVRQQAYEQYF. The CDR3 coding sequence is TGCAGTGTTAGACAGCAAGCCTACGAGCAGTACTTC.

This clonotype was observed a few times. In DNA, the CDR3 is TGTGCCAGCAGTACCTCTGGGGGGTACGGGTATGGCTACACCTTC. Amino acids: CASSTSGGYGYGYTF. The genes are TRBV12-3 or TRBV12-4 and TRBJ1-2; D may be TRBD1 (5 bases). The V and J ends lost 5 bases and 5 bases respectively, with 18 bases between them. The CDR3 contains 15 residues.

The chain joins TRBV6-1 to TRBJ2-7; D gene unclear. Deletions cut 2 bases from V and 2 bases from J, with 10 bases between. Germline V CDR1 and CDR2: MNHNS, SASEGT. The CDR3 has 14 residues. The CDR3 loop is CASSEYGGPYEQYF. CDR3 nucleotide sequence: TGTGCCAGCAGTGAATACGGCGGCCCCTACGAGCAGTACTTC.

Many counts were recorded for this clonotype. The CDR3 loop is CSARIGGWAHRSYEQYF. The CDR3, as DNA: TGCAGTGCTAGGATAGGGGGTTGGGCACACCGCTCCTACGAGCAGTACTTC. The chain employs TRBV20-1 and TRBJ2-7; D perhaps matches TRBD1 (6 bases). V was clipped by 3 bases and J by 0 bases, with 21 bases between them. Germline-derived CDR1 and CDR2 are DFQATT and SNEGSKA (reference sequence). The CDR3 has 17 residues.

The chain couples TRBV12-3 or TRBV12-4 to TRBJ2-5; a possible D gene is TRBD2 (6 bases). This CDR3 is built from 13 residues. V was trimmed by 6 bases and J by 2 bases, leaving 10 bases between them. The CDR3 loop reads CASRPREQETQYF. DNA for the CDR3: TGTGCCAGCAGACCTCGGGAGCAAGAGACCCAGTACTTC.

Many counts were recorded for this clonotype. The chain has TRBV6-5 and TRBJ1-6, with D possibly matching TRBD1 (5 bases). Germline V gives CDR1 MNHEY, CDR2 SVGAGI. The CDR3 covers 14 residues. Trimming took 7 bases from V and 4 from J, leaving 11 bases between them. The CDR3, as DNA: TGTGCCAGCACCCCTGGGGGGTATAATTCACCCCTCCACTTT. This codes for CASTPGGYNSPLHF.

This chain links TRBV24-1 with TRBJ1-5; D gene uncertain. V was cut by 9 bases and J by 0 bases, with 8 bases left in between. CDR3 length: 13 residues. In germline, CDR1 is KGHDR, CDR2 SFDVKD. CDR3 region: CATQENSNQPQHF. In DNA, the CDR3 is TGTGCCACCCAGGAAAATAGCAATCAGCCCCAGCATTTT.

This clonotype was observed many times. The gene calls are TRBV20-1 and TRBJ2-5; D perhaps matches TRBD2 (6 bases). The germline V gene encodes CDR1 DFQATT and CDR2 SNEGSKA (reference sequence). The V end lost 1 base, the J end lost 1 base, and 10 bases lay between the germline ends. This CDR3 contains 14 residues. The CDR3 DNA sequence: TGCAGTGCTAGAGGAGGTAGCGGCCAAGAGACCCAGTACTTC. It translates to CSARGGSGQETQYF.

This clonotype has only a few counts. The V gene is TRBV18, the J gene TRBJ1-1; no firm D call. V was clipped by 3 bases and J by 1 base, with 9 bases between them. The germline CDR1 and CDR2 sequences are KGHSH and LQKENI. CDR3 length: 14 amino acids. CDR3 coding DNA: TGTGCCAGCTCACCGAAACAGACGAACACTGAAGCTTTCTTT. It specifies CASSPKQTNTEAFF.

J is TRBJ2-5 and V is TRBV7-2; TRBD2 aligns across 7 bases. The CDR3 is 16 amino acids. V was pared by 3 bases and J by 2 bases, with 9 bases of the junction left unmatched. Germline lookup yields CDR1 SGHTA and CDR2 FQGNSA. The DNA of the CDR3 is TGTGCCAGCAGCTTGGTAGGAGCGGGGTTGCAAGAGACCCAGTACTTC. It yields the protein CASSLVGAGLQETQYF.

In its sample, this clonotype was seen many times. V usage is TRBV7-6 and J usage is TRBJ2-5; 13 bases map to TRBD2. Germline CDR1 SGHVS, CDR2 FNYEAQ. The CDR3 runs 16 residues. The ends lost 5 bases at V and 5 bases at J; junction bases unmatched: 8. The CDR3 loop is CASSPRTGLAGETQYF. Written as DNA, the CDR3 is TGTGCCAGCAGCCCACGAACGGGACTAGCGGGGGAGACCCAGTACTTC.

The chain uses TRBV15 and TRBJ2-6; D is possibly TRBD1 (5 bases). The CDR3 extends over 17 amino acids. V lost 3 bases, J lost 2 bases, and 14 bases lay in between. CDR1 LNHNV and CDR2 YYDKDF come from the germline V gene (reference sequence). The CDR3 nucleotides are TGTGCCACCAGCAGGATTATAGGGGATCCTGGGGCCAACGTCCTGACTTTC. It encodes CATSRIIGDPGANVLTF.

This clonotype was observed a few times. This rearrangement joins TRBV12-3 or TRBV12-4 to TRBJ2-7; 7 bases fit TRBD2. The J call may be wrong; the DNA end is better matched by TRBJ2-5. The CDR3 is 14 residues long. In DNA form, the CDR3 reads TGTGCCAGCAGTTTAAAGGCGGGAGAAGAGACCCAGTACTTC. Protein sequence: CASSLKAGEETQYF.

This clonotype was seen many times. The CDR3 DNA is TGTGCCAGCAGCCCCATGTCCCATCCCCTCAACACTGAAGCTTTCTTT. Amino acids: CASSPMSHPLNTEAFF. The chain couples TRBV2 to TRBJ1-1; D not resolved. This CDR3 region has 16 residues. Germline V lookup: CDR1 SNHLY, CDR2 FYNNEI. V was trimmed by 6 bases and J by 2 bases, leaving 19 bases between them.